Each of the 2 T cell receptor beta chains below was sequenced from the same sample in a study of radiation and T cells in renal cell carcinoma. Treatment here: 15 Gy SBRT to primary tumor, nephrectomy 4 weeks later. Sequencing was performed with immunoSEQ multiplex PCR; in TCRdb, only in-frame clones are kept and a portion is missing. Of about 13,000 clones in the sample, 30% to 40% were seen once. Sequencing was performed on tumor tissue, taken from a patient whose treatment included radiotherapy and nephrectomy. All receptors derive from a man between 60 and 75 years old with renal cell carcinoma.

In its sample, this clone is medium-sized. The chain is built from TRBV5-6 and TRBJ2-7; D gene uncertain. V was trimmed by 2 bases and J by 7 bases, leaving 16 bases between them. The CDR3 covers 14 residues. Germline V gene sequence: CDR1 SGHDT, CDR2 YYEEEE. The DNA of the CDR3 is TGTGCCAGCAGCTTCGGGTCAAAGAGATGGGAGCAGTACGTC. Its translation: CASSFGSKRWEQYV.

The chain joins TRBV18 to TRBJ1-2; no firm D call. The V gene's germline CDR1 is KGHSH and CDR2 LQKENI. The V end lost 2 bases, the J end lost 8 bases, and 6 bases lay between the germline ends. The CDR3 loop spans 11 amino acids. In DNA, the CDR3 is TGTGCCAGCTCACCATCGGCGGGCTACACCTTC. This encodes CASSPSAGYTF.